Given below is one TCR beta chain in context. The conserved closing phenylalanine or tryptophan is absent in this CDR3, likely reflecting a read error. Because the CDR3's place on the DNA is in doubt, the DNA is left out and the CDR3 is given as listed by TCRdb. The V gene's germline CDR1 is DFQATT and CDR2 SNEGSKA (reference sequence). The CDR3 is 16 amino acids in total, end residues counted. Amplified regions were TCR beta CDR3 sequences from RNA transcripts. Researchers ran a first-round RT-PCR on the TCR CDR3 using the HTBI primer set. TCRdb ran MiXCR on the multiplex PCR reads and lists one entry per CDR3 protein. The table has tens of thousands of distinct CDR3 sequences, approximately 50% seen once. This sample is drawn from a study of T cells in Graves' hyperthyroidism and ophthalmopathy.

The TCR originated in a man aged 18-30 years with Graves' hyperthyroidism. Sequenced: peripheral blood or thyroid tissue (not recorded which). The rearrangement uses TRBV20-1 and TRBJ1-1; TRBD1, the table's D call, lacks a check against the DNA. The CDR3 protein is CSASMFVWAGNTEVFS.